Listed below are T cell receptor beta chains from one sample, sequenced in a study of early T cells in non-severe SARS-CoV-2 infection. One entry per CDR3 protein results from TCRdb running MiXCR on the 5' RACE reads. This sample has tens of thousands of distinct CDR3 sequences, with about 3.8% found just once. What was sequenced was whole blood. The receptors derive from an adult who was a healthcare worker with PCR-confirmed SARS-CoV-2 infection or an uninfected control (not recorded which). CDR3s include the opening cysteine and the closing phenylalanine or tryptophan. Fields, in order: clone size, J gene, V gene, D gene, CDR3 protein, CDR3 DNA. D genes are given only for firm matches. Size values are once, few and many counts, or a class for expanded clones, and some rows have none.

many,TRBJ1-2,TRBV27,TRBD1,CASSFFPLQGDEESYGYTF,TGTGCCAGCAGTTTTTTCCCCCTACAGGGGGATGAGGAAAGCTATGGCTACACCTTC
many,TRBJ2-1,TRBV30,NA,CALDRPSYNEQFF,TGTGCCTTGGACAGACCATCCTACAATGAGCAGTTCTTC
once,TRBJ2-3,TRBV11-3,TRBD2,CASSSLAGEHTDTQYF,TGTGCCAGCAGCTCTTTAGCGGGGGAGCACACAGATACGCAGTATTTT
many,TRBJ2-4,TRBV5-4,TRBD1,CASSIPGTGSNIQYF,TGTGCCAGCAGCATCCCCGGGACAGGGTCTAACATTCAGTACTTC
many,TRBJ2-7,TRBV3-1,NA,CASSQAHEQYF,TGTGCCAGCAGCCAAGCCCACGAGCAGTACTTC
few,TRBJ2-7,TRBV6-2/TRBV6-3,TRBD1,CASSLGQGASYEQYF,TGTGCCAGCAGCCTAGGACAGGGGGCCTCCTACGAGCAGTACTTC
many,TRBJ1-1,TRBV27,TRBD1,CASSFWTGVRYTEAFF,TGTGCCAGCAGTTTTTGGACAGGAGTTAGGTACACTGAAGCTTTCTTT
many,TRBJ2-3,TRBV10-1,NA,CASSVSVTDTQYF,TGCGCCAGCAGTGTTAGTGTCACAGATACGCAGTATTTT
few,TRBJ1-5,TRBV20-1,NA,CSAAAGGNQPQHF,TGCAGTGCGGCGGCGGGTGGAAATCAGCCCCAGCATTTT
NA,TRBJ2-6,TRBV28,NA,CASKIGGANVLTF,TGTGCCAGCAAGATCGGGGGGGCCAACGTCCTGACTTTC
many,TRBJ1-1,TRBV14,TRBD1,CASSPRDRVGTEAFF,TGTGCCAGCAGCCCGCGGGACAGGGTAGGCACTGAAGCTTTCTTT
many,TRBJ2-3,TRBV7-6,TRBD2,CASSLGSSGGTDTQYF,TGTGCCAGCAGCTTAGGGTCTAGCGGTGGGACAGATACGCAGTATTTT
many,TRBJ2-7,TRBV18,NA,CATGYTGIRGEQYF,TGTGCCACAGGGTATACAGGAATCCGGGGCGAGCAGTACTTC
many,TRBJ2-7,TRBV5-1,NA,CASSSDPLIYEQYF,TGCGCCAGCAGCTCGGACCCGTTGATCTACGAGCAGTACTTC
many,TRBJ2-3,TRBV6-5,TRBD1,CASTGTGSTDTQYF,TGTGCCAGCACGGGGACAGGAAGCACAGATACGCAGTATTTT
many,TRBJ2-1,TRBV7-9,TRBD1,CASSLGQGHNEQFF,TGTGCCAGCAGCTTGGGACAGGGCCACAATGAGCAGTTCTTC
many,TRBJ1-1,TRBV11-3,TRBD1,CASSQNAGTGAFF,TGTGCCAGCAGCCAGAATGCCGGGACAGGCGCTTTCTTT
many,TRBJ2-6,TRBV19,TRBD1,CASSIDRTGRVLTF,TGTGCCAGTAGTATAGACAGGACAGGAAGGGTCCTGACTTTC
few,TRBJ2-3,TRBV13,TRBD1,CASSPDLDRGEADTQYF,TGTGCCAGCAGCCCAGACCTGGACAGGGGAGAGGCAGATACGCAGTATTTT
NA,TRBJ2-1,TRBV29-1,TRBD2,CSVGRTSGPNEQFF,TGCAGCGTTGGTCGGACTAGCGGGCCCAATGAGCAGTTCTTC
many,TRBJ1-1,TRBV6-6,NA,CASIGVPEAFF,TGTGCCAGCATTGGGGTCCCTGAAGCTTTCTTT
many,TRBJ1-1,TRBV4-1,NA,CASGLPGAEAFF,TGCGCCAGCGGCCTCCCCGGGGCTGAAGCTTTCTTT
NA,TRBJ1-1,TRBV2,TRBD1,CASSPQNNRDRRAFF,TGTGCCAGCAGTCCACAAAATAACCGGGACAGGCGAGCTTTCTTT
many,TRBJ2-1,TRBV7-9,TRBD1,CASSAQTGSEQFF,TGTGCCAGCAGCGCGCAGACAGGGTCCGAGCAGTTCTTC
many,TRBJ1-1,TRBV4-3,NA,CASSQDLERHEAFF,TGCGCCAGCAGCCAAGATTTAGAACGGCATGAAGCTTTCTTT
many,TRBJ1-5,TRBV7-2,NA,CASSFLGGNQPQHF,TGTGCCAGCAGCTTTTTGGGAGGTAATCAGCCCCAGCATTTT
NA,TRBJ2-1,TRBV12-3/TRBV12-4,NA,CASSLPRNEQFF,TGTGCCAGCAGCTTACCCAGGAATGAGCAGTTCTTC
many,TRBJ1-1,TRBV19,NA,CASSPPRRSNTEAFF,TGTGCCAGTAGTCCCCCTCGTCGGTCGAACACTGAAGCTTTCTTT
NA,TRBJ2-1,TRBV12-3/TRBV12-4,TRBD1,CASRTKTGGTYNEQFF,TGTGCCAGCAGGACAAAAACAGGGGGCACTTACAATGAGCAGTTCTTC
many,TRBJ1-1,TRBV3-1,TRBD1,CASSRGQGGEAFF,TGTGCCAGCAGCCGCGGACAGGGGGGCGAAGCTTTCTTT
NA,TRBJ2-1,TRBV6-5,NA,CASSQISRYNEQFF,TGTGCCAGCAGTCAGATTAGTAGGTACAATGAGCAGTTCTTC
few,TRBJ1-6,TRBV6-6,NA,CASSYSTADNSPLHF,TGTGCCAGCAGTTACTCGACGGCAGATAATTCACCCCTCCACTTT
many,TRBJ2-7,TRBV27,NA,CASSTQAPRRPNTYEQYF,TGTGCCAGCAGCACCCAAGCTCCCCGGAGACCAAATACCTACGAGCAGTACTTC
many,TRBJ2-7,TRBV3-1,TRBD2,CASSQVALAGARREQYF,TGTGCCAGCAGCCAAGTCGCTCTAGCGGGAGCCCGCCGCGAGCAGTACTTC
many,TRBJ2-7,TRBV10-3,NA,CAISERRGYEQYF,TGTGCCATCAGTGAGCGTAGGGGATACGAGCAGTACTTC